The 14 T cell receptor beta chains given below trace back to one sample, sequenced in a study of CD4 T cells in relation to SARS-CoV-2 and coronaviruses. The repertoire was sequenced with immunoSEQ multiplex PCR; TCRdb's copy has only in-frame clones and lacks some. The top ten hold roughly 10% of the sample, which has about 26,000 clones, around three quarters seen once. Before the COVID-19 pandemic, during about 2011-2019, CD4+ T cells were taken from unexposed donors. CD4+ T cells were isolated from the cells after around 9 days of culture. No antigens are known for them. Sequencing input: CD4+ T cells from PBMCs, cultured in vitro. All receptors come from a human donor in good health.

In DNA, the CDR3 is TGTGCCAGCAGTTCCGGGGACAGGGTGGAGTCACCCCTCCACTTT. Its translation: CASSSGDRVESPLHF. The genes are TRBV6-2 or TRBV6-3 and TRBJ1-6; TRBD1 aligns across 9 bases. The CDR3 has 15 residues. CDR1 is MNHEY, CDR2 SVGEGT, per germline. V gave up 4 bases and J gave up 10 bases; unmatched junction bases: 8.

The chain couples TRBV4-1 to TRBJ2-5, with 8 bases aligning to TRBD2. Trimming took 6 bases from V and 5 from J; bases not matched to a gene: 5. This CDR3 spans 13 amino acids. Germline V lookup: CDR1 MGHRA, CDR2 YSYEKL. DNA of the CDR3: TGCGCCAGCAGGGGTAGACTAGCGGAGACCCAGTACTTC. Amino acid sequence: CASRGRLAETQYF.

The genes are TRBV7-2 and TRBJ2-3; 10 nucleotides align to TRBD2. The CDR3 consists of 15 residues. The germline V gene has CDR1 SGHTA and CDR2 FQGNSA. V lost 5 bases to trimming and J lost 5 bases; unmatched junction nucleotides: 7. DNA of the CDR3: TGTGCCAGCAGCCCGCAAAGCGGGGGGGGAGATACGCAGTATTTT. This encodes CASSPQSGGGDTQYF.

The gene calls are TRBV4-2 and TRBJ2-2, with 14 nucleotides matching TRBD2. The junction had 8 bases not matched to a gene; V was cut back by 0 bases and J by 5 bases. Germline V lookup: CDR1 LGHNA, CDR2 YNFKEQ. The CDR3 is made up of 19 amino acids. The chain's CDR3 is CASSQEGLAGAPGTGELFF. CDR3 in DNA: TGTGCCAGCAGCCAAGAGGGACTAGCGGGGGCGCCGGGTACCGGGGAGCTGTTTTTT.

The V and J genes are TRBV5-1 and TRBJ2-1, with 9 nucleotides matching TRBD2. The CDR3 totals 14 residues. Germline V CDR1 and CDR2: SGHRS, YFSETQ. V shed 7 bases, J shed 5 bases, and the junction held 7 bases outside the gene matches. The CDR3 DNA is TGCGCCAGCTCTCAGCGGGGGGCCCACAATGAGCAGTTCTTC. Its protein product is CASSQRGAHNEQFF.

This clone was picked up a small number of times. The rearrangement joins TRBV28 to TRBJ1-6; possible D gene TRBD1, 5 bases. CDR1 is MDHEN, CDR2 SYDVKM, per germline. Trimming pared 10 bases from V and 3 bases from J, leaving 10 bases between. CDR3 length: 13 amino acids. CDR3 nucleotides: TGTGCCATTCGACAGAACTATAATTCACCCCTCCACTTT. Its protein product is CAIRQNYNSPLHF.

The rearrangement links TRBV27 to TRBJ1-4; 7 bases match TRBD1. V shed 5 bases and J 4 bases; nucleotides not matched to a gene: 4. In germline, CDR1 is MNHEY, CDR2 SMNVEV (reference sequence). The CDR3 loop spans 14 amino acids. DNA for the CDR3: TGTGCCAGCAGTACGGGACAGTTTAATGAAAAACTGTTTTTT. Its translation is CASSTGQFNEKLFF. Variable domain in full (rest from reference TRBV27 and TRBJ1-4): EAQVTQNPRYLITVTGKKLTVTCSQNMNHEYMSWYRQDPGLGLRQIYYSMNVEVTDKGDVPEGYKVSRKEKRNFPLILESPSPNQTSLYFCASSTGQFNEKLFFGSGTQLSVL.

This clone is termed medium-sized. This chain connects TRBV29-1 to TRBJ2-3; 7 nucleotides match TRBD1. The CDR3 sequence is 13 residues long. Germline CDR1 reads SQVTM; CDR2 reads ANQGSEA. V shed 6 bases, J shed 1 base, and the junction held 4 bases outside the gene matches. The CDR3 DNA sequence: TGCAGCGTGGCTCAGGGGGGCACAGATACGCAGTATTTT. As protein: CSVAQGGTDTQYF.

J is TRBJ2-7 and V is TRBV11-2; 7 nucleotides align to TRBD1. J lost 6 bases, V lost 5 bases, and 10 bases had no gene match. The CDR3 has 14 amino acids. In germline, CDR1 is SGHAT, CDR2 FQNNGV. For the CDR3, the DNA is TGTGCCAGCAGCGTCGACAGGGTCCCTGCCGAGCAGTACTTC. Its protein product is CASSVDRVPAEQYF.

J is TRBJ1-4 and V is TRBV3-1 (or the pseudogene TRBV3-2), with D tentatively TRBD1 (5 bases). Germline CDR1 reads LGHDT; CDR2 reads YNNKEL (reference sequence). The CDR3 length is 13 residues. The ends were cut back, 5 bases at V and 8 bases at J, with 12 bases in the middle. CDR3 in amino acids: CASSYGQVEKLFF. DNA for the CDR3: TGTGCCAGCAGCTATGGACAAGTAGAAAAACTGTTTTTT.

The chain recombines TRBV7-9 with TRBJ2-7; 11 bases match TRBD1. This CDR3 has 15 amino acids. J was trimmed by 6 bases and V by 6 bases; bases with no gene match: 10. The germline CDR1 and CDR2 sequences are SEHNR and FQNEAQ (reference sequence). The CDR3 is CASRSPRDRGAEQYF. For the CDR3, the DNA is TGTGCCAGCAGATCTCCAAGGGACAGGGGGGCCGAGCAGTACTTC.

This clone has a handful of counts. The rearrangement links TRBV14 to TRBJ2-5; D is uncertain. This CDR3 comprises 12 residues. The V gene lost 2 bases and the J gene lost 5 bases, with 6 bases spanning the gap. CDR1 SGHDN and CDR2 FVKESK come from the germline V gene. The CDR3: CASSQLGETQYF. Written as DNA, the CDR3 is TGTGCCAGCAGCCAACTAGGGGAGACCCAGTACTTC.

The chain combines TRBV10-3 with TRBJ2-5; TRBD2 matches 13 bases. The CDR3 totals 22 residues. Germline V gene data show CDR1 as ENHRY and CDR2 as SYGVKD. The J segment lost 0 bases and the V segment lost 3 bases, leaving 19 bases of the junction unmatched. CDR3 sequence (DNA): TGTGCCATCAGTGAAAGTCCTGGGGGGGGGACTAGCGGGGACCGGTACCAAGAGACCCAGTACTTC. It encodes CAISESPGGGTSGDRYQETQYF.

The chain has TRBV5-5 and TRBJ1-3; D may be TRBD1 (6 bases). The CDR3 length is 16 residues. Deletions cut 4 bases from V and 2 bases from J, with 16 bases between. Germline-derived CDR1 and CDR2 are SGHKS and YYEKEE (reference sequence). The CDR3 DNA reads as TGTGCCAGCAGCCCGCCTGGGGGCCGGGCTGGAAACACCATATATTTT. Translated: CASSPPGGRAGNTIYF.